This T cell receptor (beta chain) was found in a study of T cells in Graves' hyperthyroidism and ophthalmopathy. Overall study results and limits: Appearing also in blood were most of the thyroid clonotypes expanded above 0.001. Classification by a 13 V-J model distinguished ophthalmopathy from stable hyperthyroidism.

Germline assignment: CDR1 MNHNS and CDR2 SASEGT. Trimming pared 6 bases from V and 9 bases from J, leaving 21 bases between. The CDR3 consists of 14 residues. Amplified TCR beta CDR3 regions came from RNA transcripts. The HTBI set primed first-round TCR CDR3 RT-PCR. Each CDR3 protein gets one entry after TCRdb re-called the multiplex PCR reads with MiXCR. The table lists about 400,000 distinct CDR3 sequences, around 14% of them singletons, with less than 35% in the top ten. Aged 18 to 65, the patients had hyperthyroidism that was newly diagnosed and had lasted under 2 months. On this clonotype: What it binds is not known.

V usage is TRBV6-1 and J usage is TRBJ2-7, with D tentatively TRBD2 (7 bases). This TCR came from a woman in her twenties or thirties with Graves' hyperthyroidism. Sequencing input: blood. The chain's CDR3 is CASSPQAGAGRQYF. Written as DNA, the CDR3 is TGTGCCAGCAGCCCCCAGGCGGGGGCTGGACGGCAGTACTTC.